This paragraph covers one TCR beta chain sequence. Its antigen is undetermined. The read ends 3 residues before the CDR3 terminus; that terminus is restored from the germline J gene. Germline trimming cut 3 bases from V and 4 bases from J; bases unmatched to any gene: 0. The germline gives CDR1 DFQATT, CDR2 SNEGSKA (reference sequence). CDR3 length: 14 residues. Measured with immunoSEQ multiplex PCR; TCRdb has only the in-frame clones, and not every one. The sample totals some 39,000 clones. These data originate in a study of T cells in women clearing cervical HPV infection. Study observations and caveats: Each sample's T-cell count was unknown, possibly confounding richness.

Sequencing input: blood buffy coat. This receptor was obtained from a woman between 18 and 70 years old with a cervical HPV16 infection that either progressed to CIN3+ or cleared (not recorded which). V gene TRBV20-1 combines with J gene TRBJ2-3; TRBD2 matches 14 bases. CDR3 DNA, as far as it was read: TGCAGTGCTAGGGGACTAGCGGGAGCAGATACG. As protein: CSARGLAGADT. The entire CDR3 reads CSARGLAGADTQYF.